What follows describes a single TCR beta chain. This sample was taken from a study of control samples from healthy donors and cancer patients. Measured with immunoSEQ multiplex PCR; TCRdb has only the in-frame clones, and not every one. Among 20,000 to 25,000 clones listed, roughly 80% were seen once. The CDR3 sequence is 16 residues long. The V gene's germline CDR1 is SEHNR and CDR2 FQNEAQ (reference sequence). V dropped 4 bases and J dropped 5; count of bases not matched to a gene: 6. The genes are TRBV7-9 and TRBJ2-2, with TRBD1 matching over 11 bases. The TCR comes from a man in his sixties with colorectal cancer. The material sequenced was PBMCs. CDR3 sequence: CASSWPGQGVTGELFF. The CDR3 nucleotides are TGTGCCAGCAGCTGGCCGGGACAGGGGGTTACCGGGGAGCTGTTTTTT.